This is a list of T cell receptor beta chains from one sample in a study of CD4+ T cells in melanoma. The data were produced by immunoSEQ multiplex PCR, yet TCRdb's version contains in-frame clones alone and is incomplete. The data hold 15,000 to 20,000 clones, with 60% to 80% observed a single time. Sequencing was done on a sample of cells from a culture (not recorded whether cultured in vitro). Every receptor here comes from a human donor with melanoma. CDR3s include the opening cysteine and the closing phenylalanine or tryptophan. The D gene is left open where the match is weak. The size field is filled for only some rows; it gives once, few, many or a size class.

V	J	size	D	CDR3	DNA
TRBV9	TRBJ1-1	-	-	CASSPQPGGVNTEAFF	TGTGCCAGCAGCCCCCAACCGGGAGGGGTGAACACTGAAGCTTTCTTT
TRBV9	TRBJ2-2	-	TRBD1	CASSSRDRVIGELFF	TGTGCCAGCAGCAGCCGGGACAGGGTGATCGGGGAGCTGTTTTTT
TRBV10-3	TRBJ2-5	-	-	CAIGGQETQYF	TGTGCCATCGGGGGGCAAGAGACCCAGTACTTC
TRBV7-9	TRBJ2-7	-	TRBD1	CASSPPGQGLYEQYF	TGTGCCAGCAGCCCACCGGGACAGGGCCTCTACGAGCAGTACTTC
TRBV6-5	TRBJ2-3	once	TRBD2	CASSYRLAGEDTQYF	TGTGCCAGCAGTTACAGGCTAGCGGGGGAAGATACGCAGTATTTT
TRBV6-6	TRBJ2-7	-	-	CASSSPAGRSYEQYF	TGTGCCAGCAGTTCACCAGCGGGCCGCTCCTACGAGCAGTACTTC
TRBV10-3	TRBJ2-1	-	TRBD1	CAILDRGRNEQFF	TGTGCCATCCTGGACAGGGGTAGAAATGAGCAGTTCTTC
TRBV6-5	TRBJ1-4	few	TRBD1	CASSQSTGFGEKLFF	TGTGCCAGCAGTCAATCGACAGGGTTCGGCGAAAAACTGTTTTTT
TRBV5-4	TRBJ1-2	-	-	CASSLEIRTLTANYGYTF	TGTGCCAGCAGCTTGGAGATACGAACCCTGACGGCTAACTATGGCTACACCTTC
TRBV6-6	TRBJ1-2	-	-	CASSPRPFYGYTF	TGTGCCAGCAGTCCCCGGCCCTTCTATGGCTACACCTTC
TRBV27	TRBJ1-6	-	-	CASRALLSSYNSPLHF	TGTGCCAGCAGGGCGCTTCTTAGCTCCTATAATTCACCCCTCCACTTT
TRBV6-5	TRBJ1-2	-	-	CASSYSSSGRDDGYTF	TGTGCCAGCAGTTACTCGTCTTCAGGGAGGGACGATGGCTACACCTTC
TRBV6-1	TRBJ2-7	once	-	CASSPLTLNLHEQYF	TGTGCCAGCAGTCCCCTGACCCTAAATCTCCACGAGCAGTACTTC
TRBV7-8	TRBJ2-7	-	-	CASSLGPTVYEQYF	TGTGCCAGCAGCTTAGGCCCCACGGTCTACGAGCAGTACTTC
TRBV6-5	TRBJ2-7	once	-	CASSYTGVTYEQYF	TGTGCCAGCAGTTACACCGGGGTAACCTACGAGCAGTACTTC
TRBV11-1	TRBJ1-6	once	-	CASSTGSGFYNSPLHF	TGTGCCAGCAGCACGGGGTCGGGGTTTTATAATTCACCCCTCCACTTT
TRBV7-3	TRBJ2-7	-	-	CASSPPGPGRKRSYEQYF	TGTGCCAGCAGCCCACCGGGACCGGGCCGTAAAAGGTCCTACGAGCAGTACTTC
TRBV7-6	TRBJ1-2	-	-	CASSQAGERYTF	TGTGCCAGCAGCCAAGCCGGGGAGCGCTACACCTTC
TRBV30	TRBJ2-7	-	-	CAWRSLWSYEQYF	TGTGCCTGGAGGTCGTTGTGGAGTTACGAGCAGTACTTC
TRBV5-1	TRBJ2-4	once	TRBD2	CASSLGPGDSGGVHIQYF	TGCGCCAGCAGCTTGGGGCCCGGGGATAGCGGGGGGGTCCACATTCAGTACTTC
TRBV7-9	TRBJ1-4	-	-	CASSPGWGGEKLFF	TGTGCCAGCAGCCCCGGCTGGGGTGGTGAAAAACTGTTTTTT
TRBV2	TRBJ2-7	few	-	CASSPFDYEQYF	TGTGCCAGCAGTCCTTTCGATTACGAGCAGTACTTC
TRBV4-1	TRBJ2-5	-	TRBD2	CASSQTSGPETQYF	TGCGCCAGCAGCCAGACTAGCGGGCCAGAGACCCAGTACTTC
TRBV7-3	TRBJ2-1	-	TRBD1	CASSPQQGLGYNEQFF	TGTGCCAGCAGCCCCCAACAGGGGCTGGGCTACAATGAGCAGTTCTTC
TRBV11-2	TRBJ2-1	-	-	CASSWVGGEQFF	TGTGCCAGCAGCTGGGTAGGAGGGGAGCAGTTCTTC
TRBV27	TRBJ1-6	-	TRBD1	CASSSPQGINSPLHF	TGTGCCAGCAGTTCCCCACAGGGGATTAATTCACCCCTCCACTTT
TRBV19	TRBJ2-5	few	TRBD1	CASNNPQGAGETQYF	TGTGCCAGTAACAACCCACAGGGGGCAGGGGAGACCCAGTACTTC
TRBV29-1	TRBJ2-3	-	-	CSERTYTDTQYF	TGCAGTGAGAGGACTTACACAGATACGCAGTATTTT
TRBV9	TRBJ2-1	-	-	CASSVPEVNEQFF	TGTGCCAGCAGCGTACCGGAGGTGAATGAGCAGTTCTTC
TRBV9	TRBJ1-4	once	TRBD1	CASSVAPTGSEKLFF	TGTGCCAGCAGCGTAGCTCCGACAGGGAGTGAAAAACTGTTTTTT
TRBV18	TRBJ1-6	-	TRBD1	CASSPTTGDSPLHF	TGTGCCAGCTCACCAACCACAGGGGATTCACCCCTCCACTTT
TRBV11-3	TRBJ2-2	-	-	CASSFGTEIGELFF	TGTGCCAGCAGTTTCGGGACTGAAATCGGGGAGCTGTTTTTT
TRBV10-3	TRBJ1-1	-	TRBD1	CAISEGTGTWAFF	TGTGCCATCAGTGAAGGGACAGGGACATGGGCTTTCTTT
TRBV5-1	TRBJ2-7	-	-	CASSWEPTYEQYF	TGCGCCAGCAGCTGGGAACCGACCTACGAGCAGTACTTC
TRBV5-4	TRBJ1-3	-	-	CASSLIPSGPGNTIYF	TGTGCCAGCAGCTTGATTCCCAGCGGGCCTGGAAACACCATATATTTT
TRBV18	TRBJ1-6	-	-	CASSPQEVYNSPLHF	TGTGCCAGCTCACCACAAGAGGTGTATAATTCACCCCTCCACTTT
TRBV18	TRBJ2-7	-	-	CASSPSQGSSYEQYF	TGTGCCAGCTCACCCAGTCAGGGTAGCTCCTACGAGCAGTACTTC
TRBV6-1	TRBJ1-3	-	-	CASSEPPVQGGGNTIYF	TGTGCCAGCAGTGAGCCCCCGGTACAGGGAGGTGGAAACACCATATATTTT
TRBV18	TRBJ1-2	-	TRBD1	CASGQDYGYTF	TGTGCCAGCGGACAGGACTATGGCTACACCTTC
TRBV7-9	TRBJ2-7	-	-	CASSPGAYYEQYF	TGTGCCAGCAGCCCGGGGGCCTATTACGAGCAGTACTTC
TRBV6-5	TRBJ1-1	-	TRBD1	CATRIDRGGSEAFF	TGTGCCACCCGGATCGACAGGGGTGGTTCTGAAGCTTTCTTT
TRBV30	TRBJ1-2	-	TRBD1	CAWSASKGQGASGYTF	TGTGCCTGGAGTGCCTCTAAAGGACAGGGGGCGAGTGGCTACACCTTC
TRBV12-5	TRBJ2-5	-	-	CASGLGPRGRLTHETQYF	TGTGCTAGTGGTTTGGGCCCCCGGGGCAGGTTGACCCATGAGACCCAGTACTTC
TRBV5-1	TRBJ2-7	few	TRBD1	CASSPRSTGGLSYEQYF	TGCGCCAGCAGCCCCAGGAGCACAGGGGGCTTGTCCTACGAGCAGTACTTC
TRBV7-6	TRBJ2-7	few	TRBD1	CASRPGQGVAEQYF	TGTGCCAGCAGACCCGGACAGGGCGTCGCCGAGCAGTACTTC
TRBV6-5	TRBJ2-7	-	-	CASTAGPFSYEQYF	TGTGCCAGCACCGCAGGGCCTTTCTCCTACGAGCAGTACTTC
TRBV11-3	TRBJ2-1	once	TRBD2	CASSLDGSGGDNEQFF	TGTGCCAGCAGCTTAGATGGCAGCGGGGGGGACAATGAGCAGTTCTTC
TRBV5-1	TRBJ2-2	few	TRBD2	CASSFLAGGRVTGELFF	TGCGCCAGCAGCTTTCTAGCGGGGGGGCGTGTGACCGGGGAGCTGTTTTTT
TRBV27	TRBJ2-1	-	-	CASSPTLWGGMRQFF	TGTGCCAGCAGCCCCACGCTATGGGGGGGCATGCGGCAGTTCTTC
TRBV21-1	TRBJ1-1	-	-	CASSTPWGTGRTEAFF	TGTGCCAGCAGCACCCCTTGGGGGACAGGGAGGACTGAAGCTTTCTTT
TRBV6-5	TRBJ1-2	-	TRBD1	CASSLGGGQGYGYTF	TGTGCCAGCAGTCTCGGGGGAGGACAGGGGTACGGCTACACCTTC
TRBV7-9	TRBJ1-2	-	-	CASSSPRVTGYTF	TGTGCCAGCAGCTCGCCGCGGGTGACGGGCTACACCTTC
TRBV4-1	TRBJ1-6	-	-	CASSGGLAYNSPLHF	TGCGCCAGCAGCGGAGGGCTTGCCTATAATTCACCCCTCCACTTT
TRBV10-1	TRBJ2-3	-	TRBD2	CASSAGGAGADTQYF	TGCGCCAGCAGTGCCGGGGGGGCTGGGGCAGATACGCAGTATTTT
TRBV4-1	TRBJ2-7	-	-	CASSQVGTGLREQYF	TGCGCCAGCAGCCAAGTCGGGACGGGATTGAGGGAGCAGTACTTC
TRBV7-9	TRBJ2-7	once	-	CASSLAQPGGYEQYF	TGTGCCAGCAGCTTAGCGCAACCAGGGGGGTACGAGCAGTACTTC
TRBV4-1	TRBJ2-4	medium-sized	-	CASSQDRGSGAKNIQYF	TGCGCCAGCAGCCAAGATCGGGGGAGCGGGGCCAAAAACATTCAGTACTTC
TRBV2	TRBJ1-2	few	TRBD1	CARDPANQGDGYTF	TGTGCCAGGGATCCCGCGAATCAGGGGGATGGCTACACCTTC
TRBV6-1	TRBJ1-5	-	TRBD1	CASRGVGQGNQPQHF	TGTGCCAGCAGGGGGGTAGGACAGGGTAATCAGCCCCAGCATTTT